This T cell receptor beta chain was sequenced for a study of blood T cell repertoires in COVID-19 (dated by TCRdb to the early 2020s). Regarding the research as a whole: Samples from collaborators originated in the United States, Italy and Spain and spanned both the acute and convalescent phases of COVID-19. Sample metadata almost always included a de-identified subject ID, COVID-19 status, age in years and sex. The samples were drawn from the first 160 participants of the ongoing ImmuneRACE study and from 950 to 1,500 subjects provided by 6 global collaborators. Deeply sampled blood TCRbeta repertoires from subjects exposed to, actively infected with, or recovered from COVID-19 were included in the dataset. The prospective study material was composed of cDNA or gDNA derived from T cells, B-cell-depleted T cells, or PBMCs. HLA class I and class II types, where available, came from metadata supplied by the sample provider rather than from assay-based typing. The repertoires were released in a freely available public database meant as a resource for research on the immune response to SARS-CoV-2.

The full study reports these points: Clinical and demographic metadata were provided uncurated, with the amount varying by source and participant.

Looking up the germline V gene (reference sequence) yields CDR1 SGHNT and CDR2 YYREEE. Trimming removed 0 bases from V and 4 bases from J, leaving 9 bases between the germline ends. The CDR3 measures 14 amino acids from cysteine to phenylalanine. Only CDR3 DNA is held: 42 bases, read in frame from base 1. The immunoSEQ Assay, a bias-controlled multiplex PCR, was used to amplify TCRbeta CDR3 regions from genomic DNA. The paper's processing steps were these. Within the assay, amplification of reference gene primers was used to estimate how many nucleated cells each sample contained. To quantify the absolute abundance of each unique TCRbeta CDR3 rearrangement, sequence reads were collapsed and filtered. For each sample, productive Simpson clonality was calculated by taking the square root of Simpson's diversity index across productive rearrangements. In its TCRdb copy, this immuneACCESS table keeps in-frame sequences only and misses some clones. Where compared with another copy, unresolved V genes explain less than half of these, and the others have no known cause. V, J and clone size were drawn from that table, and D and trimming were deduced from the DNA. In this sample the table shows 85,000 to 100,000 clones, less than 95% of which occur a single time. The ten largest clones capture 1.5% to 2% of the sample.

Of note for this clone: Its specific antigen is unknown. Base quality data are lacking; no much larger clone is found one base away.

The collaborating institutions used their own protocols to collect whole blood in K2EDTA tubes. For TCRbeta analysis, collaborators shipped samples in one of three forms: frozen whole blood, isolated PBMCs, or DNA extracted from either of those sample types. This receptor was obtained from a man in his 60s with acute or convalescent COVID-19. What was sequenced was peripheral blood. The chain couples TRBV5-4 to TRBJ2-3, with no D gene named confidently. The CDR3 amino acid sequence is: CASSLGAGADTQYF. Read as DNA, the sequence is TGTGCCAGCAGCTTGGGAGCAGGCGCAGATACGCAGTATTTT.